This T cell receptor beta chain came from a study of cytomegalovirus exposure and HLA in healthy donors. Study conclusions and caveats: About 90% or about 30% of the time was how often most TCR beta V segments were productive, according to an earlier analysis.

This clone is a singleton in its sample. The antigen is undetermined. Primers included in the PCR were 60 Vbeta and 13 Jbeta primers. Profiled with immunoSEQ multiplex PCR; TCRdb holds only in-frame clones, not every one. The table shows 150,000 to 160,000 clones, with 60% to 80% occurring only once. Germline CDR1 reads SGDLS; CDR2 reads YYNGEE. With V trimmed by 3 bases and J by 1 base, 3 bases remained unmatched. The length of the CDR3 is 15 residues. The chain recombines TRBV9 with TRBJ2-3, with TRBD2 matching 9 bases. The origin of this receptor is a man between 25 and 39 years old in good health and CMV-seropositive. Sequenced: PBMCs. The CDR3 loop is CASSDPSGGTDTQYF. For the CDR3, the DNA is TGTGCCAGCAGCGACCCTAGCGGGGGCACAGATACGCAGTATTTT.